A single sample is the source of the 11 T cell receptor beta chains below, sequenced in a study of cytomegalovirus exposure and HLA in healthy donors. Sequenced by immunoSEQ multiplex PCR; TCRdb stores in-frame clones only, minus some. Of 150,000 or so clones in the sample, roughly nine tenths were seen once. Specimen: PBMCs. These receptors were collected from a woman aged 18-30 years in good health and CMV-seropositive.

V is TRBV4-1 and J is TRBJ2-7; 12 positions agree with TRBD2. CDR3 length: 18 residues. Losses at the gene ends were 1 base for V and 4 bases for J; bases not matched to a gene: 11. CDR1 MGHRA and CDR2 YSYEKL come from the germline V gene. The CDR3 coding sequence is TGCGCCAGCAGCCAAGTAACTAGCGGGGGGACAACCCCGTACGAGCAGTACTTC. Protein sequence: CASSQVTSGGTTPYEQYF.

This chain links TRBV5-6 with TRBJ1-5; TRBD1 matches 9 bases. This CDR3 comprises 14 residues. J was trimmed by 6 bases and V by 3 bases; bases with no gene match: 4. Germline CDR1 is SGHDT and CDR2 is YYEEEE. As DNA, the CDR3 is TGTGCCAGCAGCTGGGGACAGGGTAGTCAGCCCCAGCATTTT. Its protein product is CASSWGQGSQPQHF.

This clone was seen a few times. The genes are TRBV29-1 and TRBJ2-3, with TRBD2 as a possible D gene (7 bases). The CDR3 is made up of 13 amino acids. Trimming left V 3 bases short and J 5 bases short, with 12 bases between. Germline V lookup: CDR1 SQVTM, CDR2 ANQGSEA. CDR3 residues: CSVDGGQGDTQYF. The CDR3 coding sequence is TGCAGCGTTGACGGGGGGCAGGGAGATACGCAGTATTTT.

The V and J genes are TRBV4-1 and TRBJ2-1; 11 bases match TRBD2. Trimming at V came to 2 bases and at J to 2 bases, leaving 5 bases not matched to a gene. Per the germline V gene, CDR1 is MGHRA and CDR2 is YSYEKL. The CDR3 extends over 17 amino acids. The chain's CDR3 is CASSQSSGGRPYNEQFF. As DNA, the CDR3 is TGCGCCAGCAGCCAATCTAGCGGGGGGCGCCCCTACAATGAGCAGTTCTTC.

The genes are TRBV7-2 and TRBJ2-3; D is uncertain. Germline V CDR1 and CDR2: SGHTA, FQGNSA. Trimming shortened V by 5 bases and J by 4 bases, and 10 bases separated the two germline ends. The CDR3 has 13 amino acids. This CDR3 is CASSHGRADTQYF. The CDR3 DNA is TGTGCCAGCAGCCATGGCCGGGCAGATACGCAGTATTTT.

The rearrangement uses TRBV5-1 and TRBJ2-7, with a possible D match to TRBD1 (5 bases). V dropped 0 bases and J dropped 2 bases, with 12 bases sitting between them. The CDR3 is 15 residues long. Per the germline V gene, CDR1 is SGHRS and CDR2 is YFSETQ. DNA for the CDR3: TGCGCCAGCAGCTTGGCGCAGGGTCAGACCTACGAGCAGTACTTC. This encodes CASSLAQGQTYEQYF.

This clone was observed a single time. CDR3 protein: CASDKGRISSGNTIYF. The DNA of the CDR3 is TGTGCCAGCGATAAGGGGCGGATCAGCTCTGGAAACACCATATATTTT. J is TRBJ1-3 and V is TRBV7-8, with D maybe TRBD1 (5 bases). Germline V gene lookup returns CDR1 SGHVS and CDR2 FQNEAQ. The CDR3 runs 16 residues. V was trimmed by 8 bases and J by 0 bases, leaving 17 bases between them.

The V call is TRBV25-1, the J call TRBJ1-2; D gene ambiguous. The V gene's germline CDR1 is MGHDK and CDR2 SYGVNS. This CDR3 has 12 residues. With 3 bases removed from V and 3 bases from J, the gap between germline ends came to 5 bases. Written as DNA, the CDR3 is TGTGCCAGCAGTGACGGGTACTATGGCTACACCTTC. Translating it yields CASSDGYYGYTF.

As regards this clone: Other nucleotide sequences in the sample specify the same CDR3. The chain links TRBV7-2 to TRBJ2-3; D not resolved. The CDR3 has 12 amino acids. The germline CDR1 and CDR2 sequences are SGHTA and FQGNSA. V was pared by 3 bases and J by 6 bases, with 7 bases between. The CDR3 nucleotides are TGTGCCAGCAGCTTCAACACGGATACGCAGTATTTT. Residues: CASSFNTDTQYF.

This chain connects TRBV18 to TRBJ2-2; D gene ambiguous. The ends were cut back, 2 bases at V and 0 bases at J, with 7 bases in the middle. This CDR3 contains 15 residues. Germline V CDR1 and CDR2: KGHSH, LQKENI. The CDR3 DNA follows: TGTGCCAGCTCACCAACAGACGCGAACACCGGGGAGCTGTTTTTT. Its translation is CASSPTDANTGELFF.

This clone was detected only once. DNA for the CDR3: TGTGCCAGCAGCCGCGCTGGTGGTGAGCAGTTCTTC. Translated: CASSRAGGEQFF. The V and J genes are TRBV7-2 and TRBJ2-1; D gene uncertain. V was shortened by 5 bases and J by 9 bases, with 11 bases between the two germline ends. This CDR3 has 12 residues. Germline V gene data show CDR1 as SGHTA and CDR2 as FQGNSA.